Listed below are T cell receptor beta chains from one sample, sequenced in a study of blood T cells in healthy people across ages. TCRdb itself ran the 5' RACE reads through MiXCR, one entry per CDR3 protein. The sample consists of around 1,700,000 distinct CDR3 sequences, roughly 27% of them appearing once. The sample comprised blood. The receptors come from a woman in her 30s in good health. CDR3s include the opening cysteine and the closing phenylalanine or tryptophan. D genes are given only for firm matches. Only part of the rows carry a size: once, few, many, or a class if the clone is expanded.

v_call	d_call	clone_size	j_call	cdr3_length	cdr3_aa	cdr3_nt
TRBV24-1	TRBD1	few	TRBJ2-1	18	CATSRGQGATTPYNEQFF	TGTGCCACCAGCCGAGGACAGGGGGCGACTACCCCCTACAATGAGCAGTTCTTC
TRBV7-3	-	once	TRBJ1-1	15	CASSPGIESYTEAFF	TGTGCCAGCAGCCCCGGGATTGAAAGTTACACTGAAGCTTTCTTT
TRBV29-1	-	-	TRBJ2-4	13	CSVVRRMNNEQYF	TGCAGCGTTGTTCGCAGGATGAACAATGAGCAGTACTTC
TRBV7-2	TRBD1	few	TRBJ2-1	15	CASSLEAGGSVEQFF	TGTGCCAGCAGCTTAGAGGCAGGGGGCTCAGTTGAGCAGTTCTTC
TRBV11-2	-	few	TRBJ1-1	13	CASSLAGTKGAFF	TGTGCCAGCAGCTTAGCCGGCACCAAGGGAGCTTTCTTT
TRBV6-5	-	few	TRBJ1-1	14	CASSYRQGETEAFF	TGTGCCAGCAGTTACAGGCAGGGTGAAACTGAAGCTTTCTTT
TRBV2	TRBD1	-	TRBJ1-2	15	CASSEGGGDSRGYTF	TGTGCCAGCAGTGAAGGTGGTGGGGACAGTCGTGGCTACACCTTC
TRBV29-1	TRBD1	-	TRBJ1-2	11	CSVEGQDGHTF	TGCAGCGTTGAGGGACAGGATGGCCACACCTTC
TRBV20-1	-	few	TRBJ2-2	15	CSARDGQRDTGELFF	TGCAGTGCTAGAGACGGGCAGCGAGACACCGGGGAGCTGTTTTTT
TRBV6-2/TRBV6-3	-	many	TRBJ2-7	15	CASSYSKDNPYEQYF	TGTGCCAGCAGTTACTCGAAAGACAACCCCTACGAGCAGTACTTC
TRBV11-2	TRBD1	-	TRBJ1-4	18	CASSFSPTGGAGNEKLFF	TGTGCCAGCAGCTTCTCTCCGACAGGGGGCGCGGGTAATGAAAAACTGTTTTTT
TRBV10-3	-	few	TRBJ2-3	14	CAIASFTSTDTQYF	TGTGCCATCGCGAGCTTTACTAGCACAGATACGCAGTATTTT
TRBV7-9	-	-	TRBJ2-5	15	CASSSGSYHQETQYF	TGTGCCAGCAGCTCAGGGAGCTACCACCAAGAGACCCAGTACTTC
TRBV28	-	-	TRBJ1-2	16	CASRTHPILANYGYTF	TGTGCCAGCAGGACCCACCCAATTCTGGCTAACTATGGCTACACCTTC
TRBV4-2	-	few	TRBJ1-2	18	CASSQLTGTATSNYGYTF	TGTGCCAGCAGCCAACTAACCGGGACGGCGACGTCTAACTATGGCTACACCTTC
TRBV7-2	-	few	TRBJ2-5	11	CASSLTATQYF	TGTGCCAGCAGCTTAACCGCGACCCAGTACTTC
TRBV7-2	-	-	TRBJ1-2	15	CASSQRDPGLRGYTF	TGTGCCAGCAGCCAAAGGGACCCCGGTTTACGTGGCTACACCTTC
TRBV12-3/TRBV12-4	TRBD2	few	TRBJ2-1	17	CASRRSGGVASYNEQFF	TGTGCCAGCAGACGCAGCGGGGGGGTAGCCTCCTACAATGAGCAGTTCTTC
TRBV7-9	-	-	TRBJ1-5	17	CASSLADRTYSNQPQHF	TGTGCCAGCAGCTTAGCCGACAGGACTTATAGCAATCAGCCCCAGCATTTT
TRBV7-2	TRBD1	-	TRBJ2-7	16	CASSHTGQGVSREQYF	TGTGCCAGCAGCCACACCGGACAGGGGGTTTCGCGCGAGCAGTACTTC
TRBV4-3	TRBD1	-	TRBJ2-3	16	CASSPSLGQGTDTQYF	TGCGCCAGCAGCCCCTCGCTGGGACAGGGGACAGATACGCAGTATTTT
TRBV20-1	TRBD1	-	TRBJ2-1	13	CSAMDRPYNEQFF	TGCAGTGCCATGGACAGGCCATACAATGAGCAGTTCTTC
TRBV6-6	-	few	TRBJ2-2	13	CASRTGSPGELFF	TGTGCCAGCAGAACTGGGAGTCCCGGGGAGCTGTTTTTT
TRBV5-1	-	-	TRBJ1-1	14	CASSLFLGDGEAFF	TGCGCCAGCAGCCTCTTCTTGGGCGACGGTGAAGCTTTCTTT
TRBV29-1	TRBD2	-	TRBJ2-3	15	CSVTGTSGKTDTQYF	TGCAGCGTAACCGGGACTAGCGGGAAAACAGATACGCAGTATTTT
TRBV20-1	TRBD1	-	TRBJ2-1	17	CSARDWATGDAINEQFF	TGCAGTGCTAGAGATTGGGCGACAGGGGACGCTATCAATGAGCAGTTCTTC
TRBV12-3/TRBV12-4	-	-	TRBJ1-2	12	CASSLIGGGYTF	TGTGCCAGCAGTTTGATTGGGGGTGGCTACACCTTC
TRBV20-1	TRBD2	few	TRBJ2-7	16	CSAAYESGGYDYEQYF	TGCAGTGCCGCGTACGAAAGCGGGGGATATGACTACGAGCAGTACTTC
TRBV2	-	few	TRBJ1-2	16	CASSETRTESSDGYTF	TGTGCCAGCAGTGAGACCAGGACAGAATCTTCGGATGGCTACACCTTC
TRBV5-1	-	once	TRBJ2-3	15	CASSARAGSTDTQYF	TGCGCCAGCAGCGCTCGGGCGGGGAGCACAGATACGCAGTATTTT
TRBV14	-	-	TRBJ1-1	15	CASSQSVNKPTEAFF	TGTGCCAGCAGCCAATCAGTTAATAAACCAACTGAAGCTTTCTTT
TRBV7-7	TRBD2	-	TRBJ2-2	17	CASSLTPPAGGPGELFF	TGTGCCAGCAGCTTAACCCCCCCAGCGGGAGGACCCGGGGAGCTGTTTTTT
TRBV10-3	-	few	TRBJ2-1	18	CAISESKSPPSSYNEQFF	TGTGCCATCAGTGAGTCGAAGTCTCCCCCTAGCTCCTACAATGAGCAGTTCTTC
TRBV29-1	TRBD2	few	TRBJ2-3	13	CSDGSGDTDTQYF	TGCAGCGATGGTAGCGGGGACACAGATACGCAGTATTTT
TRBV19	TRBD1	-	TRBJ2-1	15	CASSTRQGPYNEQFF	TGTGCCAGTAGCACCCGACAGGGGCCCTACAATGAGCAGTTCTTC
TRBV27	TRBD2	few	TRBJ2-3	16	CASSEQGLARLDTQYF	TGTGCCAGCAGTGAGCAGGGACTAGCCCGCTTAGATACGCAGTATTTT
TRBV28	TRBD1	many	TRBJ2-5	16	CASSSPGTGGQETQYF	TGTGCCAGCAGTTCTCCTGGGACAGGGGGGCAAGAGACCCAGTACTTC
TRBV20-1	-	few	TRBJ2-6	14	CSAPRGAGANVLTF	TGCAGTGCCCCTAGGGGGGCCGGGGCCAACGTCCTGACTTTC
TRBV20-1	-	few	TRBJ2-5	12	CSAMVDYNEQYF	TGCAGTGCTATGGTTGACTACAATGAGCAGTACTTC
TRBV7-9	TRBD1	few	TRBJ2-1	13	CATPGQRYNEQFF	TGTGCCACCCCGGGACAGAGATACAATGAGCAGTTCTTC
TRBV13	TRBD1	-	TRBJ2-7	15	CASSLVATGDYEQYF	TGTGCCAGCAGCTTAGTAGCGACAGGGGACTACGAGCAGTACTTC
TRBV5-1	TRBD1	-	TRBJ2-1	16	CASSWPGQGAVNEQFF	TGCGCCAGCAGCTGGCCGGGACAGGGGGCAGTTAATGAGCAGTTCTTC
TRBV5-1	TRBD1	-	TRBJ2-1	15	CASSWGQGALDEQFF	TGCGCCAGCAGCTGGGGACAGGGGGCTTTGGATGAGCAGTTCTTC
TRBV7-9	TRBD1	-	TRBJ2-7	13	CAIPETGAHEQYF	TGTGCCATTCCGGAGACAGGGGCCCACGAGCAGTACTTC
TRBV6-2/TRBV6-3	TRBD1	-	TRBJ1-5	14	CASQRQGGNQPQHF	TGTGCCAGCCAAAGACAGGGCGGCAATCAGCCCCAGCATTTT